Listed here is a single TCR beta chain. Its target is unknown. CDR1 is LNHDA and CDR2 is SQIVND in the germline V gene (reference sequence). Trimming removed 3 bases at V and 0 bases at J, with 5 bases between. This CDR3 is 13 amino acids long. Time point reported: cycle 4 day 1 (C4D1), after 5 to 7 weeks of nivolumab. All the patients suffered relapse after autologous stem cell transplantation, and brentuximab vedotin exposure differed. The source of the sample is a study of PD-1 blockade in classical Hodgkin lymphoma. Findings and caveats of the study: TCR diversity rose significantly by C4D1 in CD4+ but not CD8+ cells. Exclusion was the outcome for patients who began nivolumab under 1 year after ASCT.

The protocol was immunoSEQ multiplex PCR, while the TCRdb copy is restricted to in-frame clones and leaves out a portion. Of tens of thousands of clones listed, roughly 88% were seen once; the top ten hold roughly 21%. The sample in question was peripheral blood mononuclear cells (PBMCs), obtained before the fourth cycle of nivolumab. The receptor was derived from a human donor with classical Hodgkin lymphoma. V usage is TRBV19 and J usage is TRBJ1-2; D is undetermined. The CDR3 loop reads CASSMQANYGYTF. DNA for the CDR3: TGTGCCAGTAGTATGCAAGCTAACTATGGCTACACCTTC.